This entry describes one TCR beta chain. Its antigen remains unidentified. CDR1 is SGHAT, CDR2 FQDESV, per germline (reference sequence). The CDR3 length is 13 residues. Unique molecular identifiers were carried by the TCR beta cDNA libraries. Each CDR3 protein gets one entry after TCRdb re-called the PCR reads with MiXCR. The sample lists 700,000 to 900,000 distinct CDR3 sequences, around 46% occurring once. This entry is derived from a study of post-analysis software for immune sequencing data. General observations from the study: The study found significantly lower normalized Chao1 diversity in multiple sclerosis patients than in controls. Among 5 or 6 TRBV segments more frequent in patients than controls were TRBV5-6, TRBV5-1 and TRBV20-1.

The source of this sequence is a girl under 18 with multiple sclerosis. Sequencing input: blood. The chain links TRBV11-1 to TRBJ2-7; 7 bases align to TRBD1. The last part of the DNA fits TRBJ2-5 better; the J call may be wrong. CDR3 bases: TGTGCCAGCAGCACAGGGGATTTTGAGACCCAGTACTTC. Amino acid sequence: CASSTGDFETQYF.